Below are 26 T cell receptor beta chains sequenced from a single sample in a study of technical replicates of blood from a few donors. The data were produced by immunoSEQ multiplex PCR, yet TCRdb's version contains in-frame clones alone and is incomplete. The sample lists approximately 81,000 clones, roughly 77% occurring once. The source material was PBMCs. Every receptor here comes from a human donor in good health. Some clones in this sample may be carry-over from other donors' samples.

The gene calls are TRBV19 and TRBJ2-3; 7 positions match TRBD1. Germline V gene lookup returns CDR1 LNHDA and CDR2 SQIVND (reference sequence). With V trimmed by 4 bases and J by 3 bases, 4 bases remained unmatched. The length of the CDR3 is 14 residues. The CDR3 DNA sequence: TGTGCCAGTAGTAACAGGGGCATTACAGATACGCAGTATTTT. Translated: CASSNRGITDTQYF.

For this clone: The junction shows a germline mismatch at one end, possibly a read error. The J gene is TRBJ2-7, the V gene TRBV19; weak D call: TRBD2 (6 bases). The CDR3 extends over 14 amino acids. CDR1 LNHDA and CDR2 SQIVND come from the germline V gene (reference sequence). The CDR3 DNA reads as TGTGCCAGTAGCATAGATCGGGGGAAGTACGAGCAGTACTTC. It specifies CASSIDRGKYEQYF. The whole variable domain, remainder taken from reference TRBV19 and TRBJ2-7, is DGGITQSPKYLFRKEGQNVTLSCEQNLNHDAMYWYRQDPGQGLRLIYYSQIVNDFQKGDIAEGYSVSREKKESFPLTVTSAQKNPTAFYLCASSIDRGKYEQYFGPGTRLTVT.

The V call is TRBV19, the J call TRBJ2-1; the D gene is possibly TRBD1 (5 bases). V lost 2 bases to trimming and J lost 16 bases, with 21 bases between them. From germline, CDR1 is LNHDA and CDR2 SQIVND (reference sequence). This CDR3 has 14 amino acids. CDR3 residues: CASSIRSRTNAIFF. CDR3 in DNA: TGTGCCAGTAGTATAAGGTCGCGGACAAACGCGATATTCTTC.

J is TRBJ2-1 and V is TRBV2; 8 bases are a match to TRBD1. This CDR3 contains 14 residues. With V trimmed by 2 bases and J by 6 bases, 3 bases remained unmatched. The germline CDR1 and CDR2 sequences are SNHLY and FYNNEI. The CDR3 sequence: CASSEQGAGNEQFF. CDR3 coding DNA: TGTGCCAGCAGTGAACAGGGGGCTGGCAATGAGCAGTTCTTC. The full variable domain, its missing parts supplied by reference TRBV2 and TRBJ2-1, is EPEVTQTPSHQVTQMGQEVILRCVPISNHLYFYWYRQILGQKVEFLVSFYNNEISEKSEIFDDQFSVERPDGSNFTLKIRSTKLEDSAMYFCASSEQGAGNEQFFGPGTRLTVL.

This clone was detected a few times. The chain couples TRBV19 to TRBJ1-2; 10 bases line up with TRBD1. The CDR3 covers 13 residues. V dropped 6 bases and J dropped 2; count of bases not matched to a gene: 0. Germline V gene lookup returns CDR1 LNHDA and CDR2 SQIVND (reference sequence). The CDR3 is CASRDRGNYGYTF. For the CDR3, the DNA is TGTGCCAGTAGGGACAGGGGGAACTATGGCTACACCTTC.

The CDR3 bases are TGCAGCGTCAGACAGTCTCTCGAGCAGTACTTC. Its protein is CSVRQSLEQYF. The V call is TRBV29-1, the J call TRBJ2-7; possible D gene TRBD1, 5 bases. Deletions cut 6 bases from V and 6 bases from J, with 12 bases between. The CDR3 contains 11 residues. Germline V gene data show CDR1 as SQVTM and CDR2 as ANQGSEA.

The chain is built from TRBV9 and TRBJ2-7; 7 nucleotides align to TRBD1. The CDR3 extends over 14 amino acids. V shed 3 bases and J 0 bases; nucleotides not matched to a gene: 3. Looked up from germline, CDR1 is SGDLS and CDR2 is YYNGEE. CDR3 DNA: TGTGCCAGCAGCGCACAGGGGAGCTCCTACGAGCAGTACTTC. This gives the protein CASSAQGSSYEQYF.

The V and J genes are TRBV7-8 and TRBJ2-1, with 7 bases that match TRBD1. Germline V gives CDR1 SGHVS, CDR2 FQNEAQ. V dropped 5 bases and J dropped 3; count of bases not matched to a gene: 7. This CDR3 spans 15 amino acids. This CDR3 is CASSLSTGFYNEQFF. The CDR3, as DNA: TGTGCCAGCAGCCTCTCGACAGGGTTCTACAATGAGCAGTTCTTC.

The chain has TRBV2 and TRBJ2-5; 9 bases are shared with TRBD1. CDR1 and CDR2 from the germline V gene are SNHLY and FYNNEI. Trimming removed 6 bases from V and 3 bases from J; junction bases left unmatched: 2. There are 13 residues in the CDR3. The CDR3 protein is CASRRDREETQYF. For the CDR3, the DNA is TGTGCCAGCAGGAGGGACAGGGAAGAGACCCAGTACTTC.

The count of this clone is one. The chain recombines TRBV7-2 with TRBJ2-4; D is ambiguous. Deletions cut 6 bases from V and 5 bases from J, with 14 bases between. The CDR3 covers 14 residues. Germline CDR1 SGHTA, CDR2 FQGNSA. CDR3 amino acids: CASSLGSLENIQYF. Here the CDR3 DNA reads TGTGCCAGCAGTTTGGGCAGTCTTGAAAACATTCAGTACTTC.

The chain employs TRBV6-1 and TRBJ2-7; 7 bases match TRBD1. Trimming removed 10 bases from V and 1 base from J; junction bases left unmatched: 7. The CDR3 contains 13 residues. Per germline, CDR1 MNHNS and CDR2 SASEGT. In nucleotides, the CDR3 is TGTGCCATAAAACAGGGGTCATCCTACGAGCAGTACTTC. Translation: CAIKQGSSYEQYF.

This rearrangement joins TRBV29-1 to TRBJ2-3, with a tentative D call TRBD1 (5 bases). The CDR3 consists of 12 residues. Germline V lookup: CDR1 SQVTM, CDR2 ANQGSEA. V gave up 6 bases and J gave up 1 base, with 8 bases separating them. CDR3 region: CSVDSGTDTQYF. CDR3 in DNA: TGCAGCGTCGACAGCGGCACAGATACGCAGTATTTT.

This CDR3 reads CASSLTHAGTSVREETQYF. The CDR3 coding sequence is TGTGCCAGCAGCCTTACGCACGCCGGGACTAGCGTGCGGGAAGAGACCCAGTACTTC. V and J are TRBV5-6 and TRBJ2-5, with 10 positions matching TRBD2. The CDR3 runs 19 residues. Germline assignment: CDR1 SGHDT and CDR2 YYEEEE. Trimming at V came to 4 bases and at J to 3 bases, leaving 18 bases not matched to a gene.

The V call is TRBV18, the J call TRBJ2-2; possible D gene TRBD1, 5 bases. Deletions cut 0 bases from V and 3 bases from J, with 8 bases between. CDR3 size: 15 residues. The germline CDR1 and CDR2 sequences are KGHSH and LQKENI. CDR3: CASSPPTTDTGELFF. The CDR3 nucleotides are TGTGCCAGCTCACCACCGACGACAGACACCGGGGAGCTGTTTTTT. Using reference TRBV18 and TRBJ2-2 for the parts outside the CDR3, the full variable domain is NAGVMQNPRHLVRRRGQEARLRCSPMKGHSHVYWYRQLPEEGLKFMVYLQKENIIDESGMPKERFSAEFPKEGPSILRIQQVVRGDSAAYFCASSPPTTDTGELFFGEGSRLTVL.

The rearrangement joins TRBV30 to TRBJ2-5; no definite D call. The CDR3 sequence is 13 residues long. V dropped 0 bases and J dropped 1 base, with 6 bases sitting between them. Germline V gives CDR1 GTSNPN, CDR2 SVGIG (reference sequence). CDR3 in amino acids: CAWSVQIQETQYF. CDR3 coding DNA: TGTGCCTGGAGTGTACAGATCCAAGAGACCCAGTACTTC. The whole variable domain, remainder taken from reference TRBV30 and TRBJ2-5, is SQTIHQWPATLVQPVGSPLSLECTVEGTSNPNLYWYRQAAGRGLQLLFYSVGIGQISSEVPQNLSASRPQDRQFILSSKKLLLSDSGFYLCAWSVQIQETQYFGPGTRLLVL.

The J gene is TRBJ2-1, the V gene TRBV28; 7 bases are shared with TRBD2. Germline CDR1 reads MDHEN; CDR2 reads SYDVKM. V was pared by 2 bases and J by 0 bases, with 4 bases of the junction left unmatched. The CDR3 consists of 16 residues. Here the CDR3 reads CASSLARGSSYNEQFF. The CDR3 DNA follows: TGTGCCAGCAGTTTAGCTCGCGGGAGCTCCTACAATGAGCAGTTCTTC.

The chain joins TRBV7-3 to TRBJ2-3; a possible D gene is TRBD2 (5 bases). V lost 2 bases to trimming and J lost 7 bases, with 13 bases between them. The CDR3 length is 14 residues. The germline CDR1 and CDR2 sequences are SGHTA and FQGTGA. Here the CDR3 reads CASSLSRDGNTQYF. The CDR3 DNA follows: TGTGCCAGCAGCTTATCCCGCGACGGGAATACGCAGTATTTT.

The rearrangement links TRBV25-1 to TRBJ1-1; no clear D gene. The germline V and J ends were trimmed by 6 bases and 6 bases, with 20 bases remaining between them. The length of the CDR3 is 15 residues. The germline V gene encodes CDR1 MGHDK and CDR2 SYGVNS. CDR3 loop: CASSTQSLSRAEAFF. The CDR3 region has the DNA TGTGCCAGCAGCACCCAAAGCCTATCGCGCGCTGAAGCTTTCTTT.

This sequence joins TRBV7-9 and TRBJ2-5; 10 positions agree with TRBD1. The CDR3 consists of 15 residues. Trimming removed 5 bases from V and 4 bases from J; junction bases left unmatched: 7. Looked up from germline, CDR1 is SEHNR and CDR2 is FQNEAQ (reference sequence). The CDR3 nucleotides read TGTGCCAGCAGCCCCGGCCGGACAGGGGGAGAGACCCAGTACTTC. It yields the protein CASSPGRTGGETQYF.

The CDR3 region is CASSKLRGEYEQYF. CDR3 nucleotide sequence: TGTGCCAGCAGCAAGCTCCGGGGGGAGTACGAGCAGTACTTC. V and J are TRBV6-5 and TRBJ2-7; 7 positions agree with TRBD2. V dropped 6 bases and J dropped 4; count of bases not matched to a gene: 9. This CDR3 comprises 14 residues. Germline V gene sequence: CDR1 MNHEY, CDR2 SVGAGI.

The chain is built from TRBV5-1 and TRBJ1-1, with D possibly being TRBD1 (5 bases). The CDR3 is 13 amino acids. CDR1 SGHRS and CDR2 YFSETQ come from the germline V gene. Trimming left V 4 bases short and J 4 bases short, with 11 bases between. The CDR3 DNA reads as TGCGCCAGCAGCCTAGGGGTTGGCACTGAAGCTTTCTTT. It encodes CASSLGVGTEAFF.

V gene TRBV7-9 combines with J gene TRBJ1-1, with D perhaps TRBD1 (6 bases). V lost 5 bases to trimming and J lost 3 bases, with 13 bases between them. Germline V gene lookup returns CDR1 SEHNR and CDR2 FQNEAQ (reference sequence). The CDR3 is made up of 14 amino acids. The CDR3 DNA sequence: TGTGCCAGCAGCCCCACAGGGTTGTACACTGAAGCTTTCTTT. This sequence encodes CASSPTGLYTEAFF.

The sample holds one count of this clone. V and J are TRBV27 and TRBJ1-6; D not resolved. Trimming shortened V by 5 bases and J by 4 bases, and 12 bases separated the two germline ends. The CDR3 length is 15 residues. In germline, CDR1 is MNHEY, CDR2 SMNVEV (reference sequence). The CDR3 DNA is TGTGCCAGCAGTACCCTACAGTTTTATAATTCACCCCTCCACTTT. It specifies CASSTLQFYNSPLHF.

V and J are TRBV4-2 and TRBJ2-7; D may be TRBD2 (6 bases). V was shortened by 1 base and J by 2 bases, with 18 bases between the two germline ends. The germline V gene has CDR1 LGHNA and CDR2 YNFKEQ. The CDR3 is 17 amino acids. DNA of the CDR3: TGTGCCAGCAGCCAAGGTCTTGTATTCGGGGGAACCTACGAGCAGTACTTC. It codes for CASSQGLVFGGTYEQYF.

The V gene is TRBV4-3, the J gene TRBJ2-5; unclear D gene. The length of the CDR3 is 15 residues. Trimming cost V 1 base and J 5 bases, with 14 bases left between them. The germline CDR1 and CDR2 sequences are LGHNA and YSLEER. CDR3 region: CASSQARNPRETQYF. The CDR3 DNA sequence: TGCGCCAGCAGCCAAGCCCGCAATCCACGGGAGACCCAGTACTTC.

This clone was observed a single time. The J gene is TRBJ2-1, the V gene TRBV2; 8 bases align to TRBD2. Trimming took 6 bases from V and 9 from J; bases not matched to a gene: 13. This CDR3 region has 15 residues. Germline CDR1 and CDR2: SNHLY and FYNNEI. The CDR3 DNA sequence: TGTGCCAGCAGAGGAGGTCCAGCGGGAGATACTGAGCAGTTCTTC. Translated: CASRGGPAGDTEQFF. The full variable domain, with the rest looked up from reference TRBV2 and TRBJ2-1, is EPEVTQTPSHQVTQMGQEVILRCVPISNHLYFYWYRQILGQKVEFLVSFYNNEISEKSEIFDDQFSVERPDGSNFTLKIRSTKLEDSAMYFCASRGGPAGDTEQFFGPGTRLTVL.